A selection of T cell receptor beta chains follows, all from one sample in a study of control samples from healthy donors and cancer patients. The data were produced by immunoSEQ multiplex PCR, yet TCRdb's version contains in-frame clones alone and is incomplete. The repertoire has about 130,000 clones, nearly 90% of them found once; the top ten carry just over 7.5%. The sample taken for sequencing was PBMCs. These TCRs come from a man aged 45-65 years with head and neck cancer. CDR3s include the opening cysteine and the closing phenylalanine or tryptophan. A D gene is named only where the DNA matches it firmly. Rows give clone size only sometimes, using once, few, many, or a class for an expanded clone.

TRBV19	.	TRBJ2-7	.	TGTGCCAGTAGTATACGACAGGCCCTTGGGGAGCAGTACTTC	CASSIRQALGEQYF
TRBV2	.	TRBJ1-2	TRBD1	TGTGCCAGCATGGGGCAGGGGGCATATGGCTACACCTTC	CASMGQGAYGYTF
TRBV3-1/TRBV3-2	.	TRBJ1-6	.	TGTGCCAGCAGTCCGAGAACCTATAATTCACCCCTCCACTTT	CASSPRTYNSPLHF
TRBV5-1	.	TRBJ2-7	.	TGCGCCAGCAGCTCCGGACAGTTCTACGAGCAGTACTTC	CASSSGQFYEQYF
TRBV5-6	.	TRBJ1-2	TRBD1	TGTGCCAGCACTATTATCCGGTCGGACAGGGCTCACTATGGCTACACCTTC	CASTIIRSDRAHYGYTF
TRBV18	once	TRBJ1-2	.	TGTGCCAGCTCACCACCTGGACAGCGATATGGCTACACCTTC	CASSPPGQRYGYTF
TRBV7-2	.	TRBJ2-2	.	TGTACCAGCAGCTCTTATACCGGGGAGCTGTTTTTT	CTSSSYTGELFF
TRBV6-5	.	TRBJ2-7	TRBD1	TGTGCCAGCAGTTACTCGTCAGGGGGCTCATACGAGCAGTACTTC	CASSYSSGGSYEQYF
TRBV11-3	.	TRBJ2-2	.	TGTGCCAGCAGCTCAGTTACAGGAACCGGGGAGCTGTTTTTT	CASSSVTGTGELFF
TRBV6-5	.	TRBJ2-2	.	TGTGCCAGCGGAGACGGATTGGGCGCCGGGGAGCTGTTTTTT	CASGDGLGAGELFF